This T cell receptor (beta chain) derives from a study of early T cells in non-severe SARS-CoV-2 infection. TCRdb called the 5' RACE reads again in MiXCR, with one record for every CDR3 protein. This sample has 55,000 or so distinct CDR3 sequences, with 6.2% found just once. CDR1 is MNHEY and CDR2 is SVGEGT in the germline V gene. The V gene end was trimmed by 6 bases and the J gene end by 6 bases; junction bases not matched to a gene: 8. This CDR3 comprises 14 residues. The sequence was collected from an adult who was a healthcare worker with PCR-confirmed SARS-CoV-2 infection or an uninfected control (not recorded which). Material for sequencing was whole blood. This chain uses TRBV6-2 or TRBV6-3 with TRBJ1-5; 7 bases align to TRBD1. The CDR3 DNA follows: TGTGCCAGCAGCCCCGGACAGGCCAGTCAGCCCCAGCATTTT. Residues: CASSPGQASQPQHF.